The subject of this entry is one T cell receptor (beta chain). This record belongs to a study of control samples from healthy donors and cancer patients. CDR1 MNHNY and CDR2 SVGAGI come from the germline V gene (reference sequence). Trimming took 7 bases from V and 7 from J; bases not matched to a gene: 6. The CDR3 runs to 13 residues. Sequencing used immunoSEQ multiplex PCR; TCRdb keeps in-frame clones, though not all of them. The sample lists 76,000 or so clones, around 86% occurring once. This clonotype was obtained from a woman between 50 and 59 years old with colorectal cancer. V gene TRBV6-6 combines with J gene TRBJ1-5; 8 positions match TRBD1. Sequencing used PBMCs. The CDR3 loop is CASTGTGVQPQHF. CDR3 in DNA: TGTGCCAGCACGGGGACAGGCGTCCAGCCCCAGCATTTT.